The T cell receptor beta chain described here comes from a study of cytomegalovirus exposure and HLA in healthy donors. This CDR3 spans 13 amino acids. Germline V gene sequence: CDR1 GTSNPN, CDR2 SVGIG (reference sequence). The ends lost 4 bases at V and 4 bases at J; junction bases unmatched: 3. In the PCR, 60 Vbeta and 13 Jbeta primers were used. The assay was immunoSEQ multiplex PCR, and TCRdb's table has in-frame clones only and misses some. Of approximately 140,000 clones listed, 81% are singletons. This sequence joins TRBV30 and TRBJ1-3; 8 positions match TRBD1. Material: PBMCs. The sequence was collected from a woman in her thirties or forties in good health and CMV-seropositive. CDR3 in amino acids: CAWMTGAGNTIYF. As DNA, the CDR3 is TGTGCCTGGATGACAGGGGCGGGAAACACCATATATTTT.